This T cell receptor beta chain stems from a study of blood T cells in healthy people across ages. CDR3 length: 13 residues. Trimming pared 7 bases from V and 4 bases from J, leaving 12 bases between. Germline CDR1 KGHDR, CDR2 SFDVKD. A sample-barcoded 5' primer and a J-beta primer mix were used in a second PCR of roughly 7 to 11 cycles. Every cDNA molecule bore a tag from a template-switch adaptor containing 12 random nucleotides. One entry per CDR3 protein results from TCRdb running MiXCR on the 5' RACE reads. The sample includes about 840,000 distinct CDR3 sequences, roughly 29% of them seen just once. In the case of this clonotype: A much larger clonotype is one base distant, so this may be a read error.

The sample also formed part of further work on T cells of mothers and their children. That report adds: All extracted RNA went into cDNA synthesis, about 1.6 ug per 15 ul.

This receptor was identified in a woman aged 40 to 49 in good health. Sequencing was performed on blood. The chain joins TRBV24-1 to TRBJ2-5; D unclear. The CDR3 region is CATRPDGGETQYF. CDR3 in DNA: TGTGCCACCAGGCCGGACGGTGGAGAGACCCAGTACTTC.